The present T cell receptor beta chain was sequenced within a study of beta chain features in type 1 diabetes (dated by TCRdb to 2017 to 2018). For the wider study: No differences in mean age, gender distribution, total cell number or subset yield were found between patients and healthy donors. Naive and central memory subsets were obtained from all 28 donors, but regulatory and stem cell-like memory subsets were isolated from only 8 patients and roughly 8 healthy donors. In the study, TCRB repertoires of sorted circulating CD4+ T cell subsets from recently diagnosed type 1 diabetes patients were compared with those of matched healthy donors. A total of 85 million to 140 million sorted cells were examined across all samples, and the number of cells per subset was strongly correlated with RNA yield. Overall study results and their limits: Type 1 diabetes patients showed a moderate but significant shortening of TCRB CDR3 length in all four CD4+ subsets. Because cDNA rather than genomic DNA was sequenced, highly expressing activated cells could have been over-represented, although no difference in activation and CD3 levels was found between groups. Because small numbers of individuals were included in the HLA sub-analyses, any influence of HLA type on TCRB rearrangement was left unresolved. At VDJ recombination sites, type 1 diabetes patients had fewer insertions and more deleted nucleotides, which implies abnormalities in thymic rearrangement. Naive, central memory and regulatory TCRB repertoires appeared to be more similar among patients than among healthy donors. PCR might favor shorter templates, but patient and control samples were amplified and corrected together, so any skew would affect both groups equally.

Each donor gave one peripheral blood draw, averaging approximately 110 mL, which was collected into heparinised tubes. Naive, central memory, regulatory and stem cell-like memory CD4+ T cells were sorted on a BD FACSAria II using a panel including CD45RO, CCR7, CD25, CD127, CD95 and CD27. All sorted populations exceeded 98% purity. PBMCs were separated immediately by Lymphoprep density gradient centrifugation and were stained directly, without being cultured. To minimize batch effects, samples were stained and sorted in pairs, one healthy donor with one patient per experiment. This clone has just a few counts. There is no known antigen for this receptor. No quality values exist for individual bases; no much larger clone is one base distant. The CDR3 sequence holds 16 residues, the cysteine and phenylalanine included. The DNA shown is the 48-base CDR3, in frame from base 1. CDR1 and CDR2, per the germline V gene, are LGHNA and YSLEER. The junction carries 9 bases between V and J, which are trimmed by 3 bases and 0 bases respectively.

All of the isolated RNA was reverse transcribed with the High Capacity cDNA Reverse Transcription Kit, so expressed TCRB transcripts were sequenced. Naive, central memory and regulatory T cell samples underwent deep immunoSEQ sequencing, averaging around 4 million total reads per sample. Sorted cells were lysed in RLT buffer, and RNA was extracted using DNase-treated RNeasy Micro or Mini kits according to cell number. Each cell subset was processed on its own to prevent cross-contamination, while patient and healthy donor samples were processed together. TCRB sequences were amplified from cDNA with the immunoSEQ multiplex PCR, producing 87-bp fragments spanning the CDR3 region. Sequencing of the amplicons was performed on the Illumina HiSeq platform. The paper's data handling went like this. PCR bias was computationally corrected using synthetic template baselines, reads within Hamming distance 2 were collapsed, and singletons that could not be merged were discarded. Reads were aligned against IMGT to assign V, D and J genes, CDR3 length and insertions or deletions at six rearrangement sites. Clonotype counts were normalized to sorted cell number within each subset before computing true diversity and Gini coefficients with the tcR R package. The overlap coefficient, calculated on TCRB nucleotide sequences, was used to quantify repertoire sharing. TCRdb carries this immuneACCESS record with in-frame sequences only. Its versions omit some clonotypes, under half of them owing to an unresolved V gene in the studies checked, with the rest unexplained. V and J calls and clone size are as listed in that table; D and trimming were resolved from the DNA. The sample records roughly 130,000 clones, about a sixth of which are singletons. Jointly, the top ten make up less than 3% of the sample.

The receptor comes from a man aged 30 to 45 with type 1 diabetes. Rearrangement joined TRBV4-3 to TRBJ1-6; the D gene cannot be named for sure. Material: central memory CD4+ T cells from blood. CDR3 loop: CASSHRGSSYNSPLHF. The DNA is TGCGCCAGCAGCCACCGCGGGAGCTCCTATAATTCACCCCTCCACTTT.